The 18 T cell receptor beta chains below were found in one sample sequenced in a study of blood T cell repertoires in COVID-19. Here immunoSEQ multiplex PCR was the method, and the copy in TCRdb shows in-frame clones only, minus some. There are about 210,000 clones in the sample; 85% occur only once, and 4.5% to 5.5% lies in the top ten. Sequencing was done on a sample of peripheral blood. These receptors all stem from a man between 50 and 59 years old with COVID-19, enrolled during active disease.

The CDR3 DNA follows: TGCGCCAGCAGCTTGGGGGAGGCGGGGTACGAGCAGTACTTC. Translating it yields CASSLGEAGYEQYF. The V and J genes are TRBV5-1 and TRBJ2-7; D might be TRBD2 (6 bases). Trimming took off 0 bases at V and 4 bases at J, with 11 bases between the two ends. Germline values: CDR1 SGHRS, CDR2 YFSETQ. The CDR3 has 14 residues.

For the CDR3, the DNA is TGTGCCAGCACCAAGGGACAGAGCTCCTACGAGCAGTACTTC. It yields the protein CASTKGQSSYEQYF. The J gene is TRBJ2-7, the V gene TRBV6-5, with 7 nucleotides matching TRBD1. V lost 7 bases to trimming and J lost 0 bases; unmatched junction nucleotides: 6. The CDR3 sequence is 14 residues long. CDR1 MNHEY and CDR2 SVGAGI come from the germline V gene.

V is TRBV3-1 (or the pseudogene TRBV3-2) and J is TRBJ2-7; tentative D call: TRBD1 (5 bases). V was shortened by 1 base and J by 0 bases, with 16 bases between the two germline ends. Per the germline V gene, CDR1 is LGHDT and CDR2 is YNNKEL (reference sequence). This CDR3 is 17 amino acids long. The CDR3 sequence is CASSQVTTGPSSYEQYF. The CDR3 coding sequence is TGTGCCAGCAGCCAAGTCACAACAGGCCCAAGCTCCTACGAGCAGTACTTC.

This clone was recorded once. As DNA, the CDR3 is TGTGCCAGCAGCCAACCGACAGGAAATGGCTACACCTTC. This encodes CASSQPTGNGYTF. The chain is built from TRBV3-1 (or the pseudogene TRBV3-2) and TRBJ1-2; D possibly corresponds to TRBD1 (6 bases). From germline, CDR1 is LGHDT and CDR2 YNNKEL (reference sequence). The CDR3 is made up of 13 amino acids. Trimming left V 2 bases short and J 6 bases short, with 10 bases between.

J is TRBJ1-6 and V is TRBV7-9, with TRBD1 as a possible D gene (6 bases). V was pared by 4 bases and J by 7 bases, with 14 bases between. The CDR3 has 15 residues. The germline CDR1 and CDR2 sequences are SEHNR and FQNEAQ (reference sequence). CDR3 region: CASSSLAQGNSPLHF. CDR3 DNA sequence: TGTGCCAGCAGCTCCTTGGCACAGGGAAATTCACCCCTCCACTTT.

The gene calls are TRBV5-1 and TRBJ2-3; D possibly corresponds to TRBD1 (6 bases). CDR1 is SGHRS, CDR2 YFSETQ, per germline. Trimming left V 4 bases short and J 1 base short, with 10 bases between. This CDR3 region has 14 residues. CDR3 DNA sequence: TGCGCCAGCAGCCGGACAGAAGGCACAGATACGCAGTATTTT. Its translation is CASSRTEGTDTQYF. The full variable domain, in which reference TRBV5-1 and TRBJ2-3 provide the parts outside the CDR3, is KAGVTQTPRYLIKTRGQQVTLSCSPISGHRSVSWYQQTPGQGLQFLFEYFSETQRNKGNFPGRFSGRQFSNSRSEMNVSTLELGDSALYLCASSRTEGTDTQYFGPGTRLTVL.

The V and J genes are TRBV15 and TRBJ1-5; possible D gene TRBD1, 6 bases. Deletions cut 5 bases from V and 0 bases from J, with 17 bases between. CDR1 is LNHNV and CDR2 is YYDKDF in the germline V gene (reference sequence). The CDR3 runs 17 residues. The CDR3 nucleotides are TGTGCCACCAGCTCCCTGGGGGCGGGGGGTAGCAATCAGCCCCAGCATTTT. Its protein product is CATSSLGAGGSNQPQHF.

This chain connects TRBV6-1 to TRBJ1-2, with TRBD1 matching over 9 bases. The CDR3 is 14 residues long. In germline, CDR1 is MNHNS, CDR2 SASEGT. Losses at the gene ends were 0 bases for V and 6 bases for J; bases not matched to a gene: 2. Written as DNA, the CDR3 is TGTGCCAGCAGTGAAGCGGGGACAGGGAATGGCTACACCTTC. It is translated as CASSEAGTGNGYTF.

The chain recombines TRBV6-1 with TRBJ1-2, with a tentative D call TRBD1 (6 bases). V was trimmed by 1 base and J by 4 bases, leaving 13 bases between them. Germline lookup yields CDR1 MNHNS and CDR2 SASEGT. CDR3 size: 15 residues. CDR3: CASSEGVGRGYGYTF. For the CDR3, the DNA is TGTGCCAGCAGTGAAGGTGTCGGCAGGGGCTATGGCTACACCTTC.

The chain has TRBV6-1 and TRBJ1-2; 7 bases are shared with TRBD1. Germline CDR1 and CDR2: MNHNS and SASEGT. CDR3 length equals 14 residues. Losses at the gene ends were 3 bases for V and 0 bases for J; bases not matched to a gene: 1. The CDR3 coding sequence is TGTGCCAGCAGTGAGACAGGGTCTAACTATGGCTACACCTTC. Encoded protein: CASSETGSNYGYTF.

The V gene is TRBV10-3, the J gene TRBJ2-3, with 16 positions matching TRBD2. Germline values: CDR1 ENHRY, CDR2 SYGVKD. The CDR3 is 18 amino acids. Unmatched junction bases numbered 8, after V lost 6 bases and J lost 2 bases. CDR3 region: CAIRPGLAGGHATDTQYF. CDR3 nucleotides: TGTGCCATCAGGCCGGGACTAGCGGGGGGGCACGCCACAGATACGCAGTATTTT.

The chain combines TRBV5-1 with TRBJ2-2; 7 bases map to TRBD2. The CDR3 has 15 amino acids. Germline V gives CDR1 SGHRS, CDR2 YFSETQ. Trimming cost V 3 bases and J 0 bases; bases outside gene matches: 2. The chain's CDR3 is CASSSRETNTGELFF. Written as DNA, the CDR3 is TGCGCCAGCAGCTCGCGGGAGACGAACACCGGGGAGCTGTTTTTT.

The J gene is TRBJ2-1, the V gene TRBV18; 7 positions agree with TRBD1. V was clipped by 3 bases and J by 3 bases; unmatched bases: 5. CDR1 and CDR2 (germline): KGHSH, LQKENI. The CDR3 contains 15 residues. This CDR3 is CASSPRDRDYNEQFF. The CDR3 bases are TGTGCCAGCTCACCGCGCGACAGGGACTACAATGAGCAGTTCTTC.

The chain has TRBV27 and TRBJ1-6; D gene ambiguous. Trimming removed 6 bases at V and 0 bases at J, with 9 bases between. The CDR3 sequence is 15 residues long. Germline CDR1 MNHEY, CDR2 SMNVEV (reference sequence). The CDR3 DNA sequence: TGTGCCAGCAGGCCACAGAGCTCCTATAATTCACCCCTCCACTTT. Residues: CASRPQSSYNSPLHF.

This chain uses TRBV5-1 with TRBJ2-7, with 7 bases fitting TRBD1. The V and J ends lost 0 bases and 5 bases, in that order; junction bases with no gene match: 5. There are 14 residues in the CDR3. The germline gives CDR1 SGHRS, CDR2 YFSETQ. The DNA of the CDR3 is TGCGCCAGCAGCTTGGACAGGGGATCCAACGAGCAGTACTTC. Its protein product is CASSLDRGSNEQYF.

V gene TRBV27 combines with J gene TRBJ2-4, with 9 bases aligning to TRBD2. CDR1 and CDR2 (germline): MNHEY, SMNVEV (reference sequence). This CDR3 comprises 15 residues. V trimming: 5 bases; J trimming: 4 bases; junction bases outside the gene matches: 6. The CDR3 coding sequence is TGTGCCAGCAGTCCTGAGACTAGCGGTAAAAACATTCAGTACTTC. Its translation: CASSPETSGKNIQYF.

This clone came up once. The chain carries TRBV19 and TRBJ1-6; the D gene is possibly TRBD1 (5 bases). Per germline, CDR1 LNHDA and CDR2 SQIVND (reference sequence). The CDR3 totals 14 residues. V lost 3 bases and J 7 bases, leaving 10 bases between the germline ends. The CDR3 region has the DNA TGTGCCAGTAGTATCCAGGGAGGGAATTCACCCCTCCACTTT. This gives the protein CASSIQGGNSPLHF.

The chain combines TRBV12-3 or TRBV12-4 with TRBJ1-1; D gene uncertain. The V and J ends lost 2 bases and 5 bases respectively, with 6 bases between them. The CDR3 spans 12 residues. The CDR3 is CASSLTRTEAFF. The CDR3, as DNA: TGTGCCAGCAGTTTAACGAGGACTGAAGCTTTCTTT.